Described below is a single TCR beta chain sequence and its context. At one end the junction does not follow the germline gene, possibly because of a read error. Both RNA and DNA were isolated together from around 20-30 mg of bulk tissue that had not been sorted. Primary liver carcinomas in the patients were surgically resected. The data were taken from a study of tumor-infiltrating lymphocytes in primary liver carcinoma. Overall study: Tumors were stage T1-T3 N0M0, about 4 to 11 cm across.

Total RNA amounting to roughly 0.5 ug was the source from which TCR beta cDNA was made with a constant-region primer. Sequencing libraries for TCR beta derived from three nested multiplex PCR rounds that used slightly modified ARM-PCR. From the multiplex PCR reads, TCRdb called clonotypes with MiXCR, one entry per CDR3 protein. The profile shows around 47,000 distinct CDR3 sequences, around 72% of them singletons. This receptor was identified in a man aged 35 to 55 with primary liver carcinoma and hepatitis B virus infection. Material: liver tumor tissue from sampling region 2. Subset in this sample: tumor region T2, inferior pole.

CDR3 sequence (DNA): TGTGCAAGCAGTATACTAGCGGGGAACACCGGGGAGCTGTTTTTT. It is translated as CASSILAGNTGELFF. The gene calls are TRBV11-2 and TRBJ2-2, with TRBD2 matching 9 bases. The CDR3 is made up of 15 amino acids. Germline loops: CDR1 SGHAT, CDR2 FQNNGV.